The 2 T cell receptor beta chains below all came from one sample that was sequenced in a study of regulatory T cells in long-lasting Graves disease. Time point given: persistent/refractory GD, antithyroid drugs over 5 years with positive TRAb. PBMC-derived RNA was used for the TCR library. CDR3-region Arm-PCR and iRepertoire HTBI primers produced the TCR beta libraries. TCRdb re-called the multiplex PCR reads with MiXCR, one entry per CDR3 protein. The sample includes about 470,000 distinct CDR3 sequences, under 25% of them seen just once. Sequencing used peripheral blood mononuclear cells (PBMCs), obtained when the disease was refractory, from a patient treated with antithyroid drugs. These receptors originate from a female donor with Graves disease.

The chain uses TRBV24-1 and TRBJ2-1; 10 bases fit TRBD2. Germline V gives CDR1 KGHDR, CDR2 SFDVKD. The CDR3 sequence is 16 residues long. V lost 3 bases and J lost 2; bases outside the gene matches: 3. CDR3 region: CATSDPGLAAYNEQFF. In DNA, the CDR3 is TGTGCCACCAGTGATCCCGGACTAGCGGCCTACAATGAGCAGTTCTTC.

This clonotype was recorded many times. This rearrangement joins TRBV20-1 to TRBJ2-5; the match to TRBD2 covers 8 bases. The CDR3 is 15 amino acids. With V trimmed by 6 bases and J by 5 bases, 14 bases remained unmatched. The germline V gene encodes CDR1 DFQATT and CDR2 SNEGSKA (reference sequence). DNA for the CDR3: TGCAGTGCCAAAGACGGCGGGGGGTCGGGGGAGACCCAGTACTTC. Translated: CSAKDGGGSGETQYF.